This TCR beta chain was retrieved from a study of identical twins. Study-wide points: Twins shared out-of-frame alpha sequences with excess low generation probability.

Concerning this clonotype itself: Antigen specificity is unknown.

Each CDR3 protein gets one entry after TCRdb re-called the 5' RACE reads with MiXCR. Counted here are around 490,000 distinct CDR3 sequences, about 22% occurring once; the ten biggest clones make up approximately 0.49%. These data also featured in a second study, about yellow fever vaccine responses in identical twins.

The source material was CD4+ T cells sorted from blood. The source of this sequence is a woman aged 18-29 years in good health.

CDR3 protein: CASSFGRGGKNGELFF. CDR3 nucleotide sequence: TGTGCCAGCAGCTTCGGTCGGGGGGGGAAGAACGGGGAGCTGTTTTTT. The gene calls are TRBV11-2 and TRBJ2-2, with TRBD2 matching over 8 bases. Germline V gene lookup returns CDR1 SGHAT and CDR2 FQNNGV. The CDR3 loop spans 16 amino acids. Trimming took 3 bases from V and 7 from J; bases not matched to a gene: 10. Drawing the rest from reference TRBV11-2 and TRBJ2-2, the complete variable domain is EAGVAQSPRYKIIEKRQSVAFWCNPISGHATLYWYQQILGQGPKLLIQFQNNGVVDDSQLPKDRFSAERLKGVDSTLKIQPAKLEDSAVYLCASSFGRGGKNGELFFGEGSRLTVL.